This passage covers 18 T cell receptor beta chains from one sample sequenced in a study of blood T cells in healthy people across ages. Alongside a J-beta primer mix, a sample-barcoded 5' primer served in a second PCR lasting about 6 to 11 cycles. Each CDR3 protein is one row after TCRdb ran MiXCR on the 5' RACE reads. This sample yields around 1,900,000 distinct CDR3 sequences, of which about 39% are seen a single time; 23% belongs to the top ten. Sequenced sample: blood. Receptors were obtained from a human donor in good health.

V and J are TRBV28 and TRBJ1-1; perhaps TRBD1 as D (6 bases). Germline CDR1 MDHEN, CDR2 SYDVKM. The CDR3 totals 16 residues. Trimming pared 10 bases from V and 0 bases from J, leaving 21 bases between. The CDR3 loop is CAIVSGHLKLNTEAFF. As DNA, the CDR3 is TGTGCCATCGTTTCGGGACACCTCAAATTGAACACTGAAGCTTTCTTT. The complete variable domain, with remaining parts taken from reference TRBV28 and TRBJ1-1, reads DVKVTQSSRYLVKRTGEKVFLECVQDMDHENMFWYRQDPGLGLRLIYFSYDVKMKEKGDIPEGYSVSREKKERFSLILESASTNQTSMYLCAIVSGHLKLNTEAFFGQGTRLTVV.

The chain has TRBV10-3 and TRBJ2-1; 11 nucleotides agree with TRBD1. CDR3 length: 16 amino acids. Losses at the gene ends were 4 bases for V and 7 bases for J; bases not matched to a gene: 9. Germline CDR1 and CDR2: ENHRY and SYGVKD. CDR3 amino acids: CAISGDGQGAENEQFF. DNA for the CDR3: TGTGCCATCAGTGGGGATGGACAGGGGGCGGAGAATGAGCAGTTCTTC.

The DNA of the CDR3 is TGTGCCAGCAGCCAAGCCTCGGGACAGCTAGCCTACGAGCAGTACTTC. It yields the protein CASSQASGQLAYEQYF. The chain employs TRBV4-2 and TRBJ2-7, with 7 bases that match TRBD1. This CDR3 is built from 16 residues. Per germline, CDR1 LGHNA and CDR2 YNFKEQ. V lost 1 base to trimming and J lost 2 bases; unmatched junction nucleotides: 8.

In this sample, this clonotype turned up a few times. V and J are TRBV3-1 and TRBJ2-5, with D tentatively TRBD1 (5 bases). Germline lookup yields CDR1 LGHDT and CDR2 YNNKEL (reference sequence). The CDR3 extends over 16 amino acids. The V and J ends lost 1 base and 0 bases respectively, with 12 bases between them. The CDR3 region has the DNA TGTGCCAGCAGCCAAGGTACCTCAGGGAACCAAGAGACCCAGTACTTC. Protein product: CASSQGTSGNQETQYF.

This clonotype has just a few counts. The chain is built from TRBV6-6 and TRBJ2-7, with D possibly matching TRBD2 (6 bases). Germline assignment: CDR1 MNHNY and CDR2 SVGAGI (reference sequence). This CDR3 contains 13 residues. Trimming shortened V by 8 bases and J by 0 bases, and 11 bases separated the two germline ends. CDR3 sequence: CASAAGGSYEQYF. The CDR3 bases are TGTGCCAGCGCCGCCGGGGGCTCCTACGAGCAGTACTTC.

This clonotype was detected a few times. This rearrangement joins TRBV20-1 to TRBJ1-5; the D is unclear. V dropped 4 bases and J dropped 0 bases, with 13 bases sitting between them. The germline gives CDR1 DFQATT, CDR2 SNEGSKA (reference sequence). This CDR3 is 15 amino acids long. The CDR3 region has the DNA TGCAGTGCTATCACTGTACGGGGTAGCAATCAGCCCCAGCATTTT. It codes for CSAITVRGSNQPQHF.

This clonotype was seen a handful of times. The chain couples TRBV4-3 to TRBJ2-7; D not resolved. Germline CDR1 and CDR2: LGHNA and YSLEER. V was shortened by 0 bases and J by 5 bases, with 14 bases between the two germline ends. The CDR3 has 15 residues. The CDR3, as DNA: TGCGCCAGCAGCCAAGAGACTGGGTGGAGCCACGAGCAGTACTTC. This translates into CASSQETGWSHEQYF.

The chain links TRBV10-3 to TRBJ1-1; D may be TRBD1 (6 bases). The CDR3 runs to 15 residues. CDR1 and CDR2 (germline): ENHRY, SYGVKD. The V and J ends lost 0 bases and 7 bases respectively, with 15 bases between them. The CDR3 sequence is CAISESRGGDGEAFF. The CDR3 DNA follows: TGTGCCATCAGTGAGTCTAGGGGGGGAGACGGTGAAGCTTTCTTT.

V usage is TRBV7-8 and J usage is TRBJ1-1; D unresolved. Looked up from germline, CDR1 is SGHVS and CDR2 is FQNEAQ. CDR3 size: 11 residues. Trimming took 7 bases from V and 2 from J, leaving 5 bases between them. Here the CDR3 DNA reads TGTGCCAGCATCGTAAACACTGAAGCTTTCTTT. Amino acids: CASIVNTEAFF.

The chain has TRBV10-3 and TRBJ2-2; no clear D gene. The CDR3 loop spans 11 amino acids. V was cut by 4 bases and J by 8 bases, with 5 bases left in between. Germline V gives CDR1 ENHRY, CDR2 SYGVKD. The CDR3 bases are TGTGCCATCAGTGGAGGTGGGGAGCTGTTTTTT. It is translated as CAISGGGELFF.

The table lists this clonotype with a few counts. This chain connects TRBV4-3 to TRBJ2-3; no clear D gene. The ends were cut back, 1 base at V and 6 bases at J, with 11 bases in the middle. Germline V gene sequence: CDR1 LGHNA, CDR2 YSLEER. CDR3 size: 14 residues. The DNA for the CDR3 is TGCGCCAGCAGCCAAGGACCGTTCGGCGATACGCAGTATTTT. Its protein product is CASSQGPFGDTQYF.

J is TRBJ2-3 and V is TRBV7-3, with 8 bases matching TRBD2. Germline V gives CDR1 SGHTA, CDR2 FQGTGA. V shed 2 bases and J 5 bases; nucleotides not matched to a gene: 9. The CDR3 has 16 residues. CDR3: CASSLLGGGILDTQYF. CDR3 nucleotide sequence: TGTGCCAGCAGCTTATTGGGCGGGGGGATTCTAGATACGCAGTATTTT.

The CDR3, as DNA: TGTGCCATCAGCTCTCCCAGGACTAGCGGGGTGTCCTACAATGAGCAGTTCTTC. It specifies CAISSPRTSGVSYNEQFF. V and J are TRBV10-3 and TRBJ2-1; 12 bases map to TRBD2. Germline CDR1 reads ENHRY; CDR2 reads SYGVKD. The CDR3 is 18 amino acids. The J segment lost 1 base and the V segment lost 6 bases, leaving 10 bases of the junction unmatched.

This sequence joins TRBV7-6 and TRBJ2-2; 7 bases map to TRBD1. CDR3 length: 18 amino acids. Unmatched junction bases numbered 16, after V lost 7 bases and J lost 2 bases. CDR1 SGHVS and CDR2 FNYEAQ come from the germline V gene. CDR3 bases: TGTGCCAGCACCTCATGGGACAGCGGACTTAAAAACACCGGGGAGCTGTTTTTT. It is translated as CASTSWDSGLKNTGELFF.

This clonotype was observed a handful of times. V gene TRBV7-2 combines with J gene TRBJ1-1; D gene uncertain. Germline CDR1 and CDR2: SGHTA and FQGNSA. The V end was cut by 2 bases, the J end by 1 base, with 5 bases between. The CDR3 has 13 residues. The CDR3 loop reads CASSLLTNTEAFF. The CDR3 coding sequence is TGTGCCAGCAGCTTACTCACGAACACTGAAGCTTTCTTT. Full variable domain (rest looked up from reference TRBV7-2 and TRBJ1-1): GAGVSQSPSNKVTEKGKDVELRCDPISGHTALYWYRQSLGQGLEFLIYFQGNSAPDKSGLPSDRFSAERTGGSVSTLTIQRTQQEDSAVYLCASSLLTNTEAFFGQGTRLTVV.

CDR3 in amino acids: CASSQEGLTSAYF. In DNA form, the CDR3 reads TGCGCCAGCAGCCAAGAAGGTCTGACTAGCGCCTACTTC. V gene TRBV4-1 combines with J gene TRBJ2-4; 8 bases are shared with TRBD2. This CDR3 has 13 amino acids. CDR1 MGHRA and CDR2 YSYEKL come from the germline V gene. V was pared by 0 bases and J by 16 bases, with 8 bases of the junction left unmatched.

In its sample, this clonotype was seen a few times. A read error may produce the germline difference seen at one junction end. V and J are TRBV20-1 and TRBJ1-5; maybe TRBD1 (5 bases). Germline CDR1 is DFQATT and CDR2 is SNEGSKA (reference sequence). The CDR3 contains 15 residues. CDR3 DNA sequence: TGCAGCGCTAGAGTTGGCAGGGTCGGCAATCAGCCCCAGCATTTT. This gives the protein CSARVGRVGNQPQHF.

The CDR3 loop is CASSLRGLGEGSGYTF. The CDR3 nucleotides read TGTGCCAGCAGCCTTAGAGGACTCGGGGAGGGTTCCGGCTACACCTTC. The J gene is TRBJ1-2, the V gene TRBV3-1, with D unresolved. Between the trimmed V and J ends, which lost 4 bases and 8 bases, there was a span of 23 bases. This CDR3 has 16 residues. Germline V gives CDR1 LGHDT, CDR2 YNNKEL (reference sequence).